This T cell receptor beta chain was recorded in a study of blood T cell repertoires in COVID-19. CDR1 SGHDT and CDR2 YYEEEE come from the germline V gene. There are 15 residues in the CDR3. The V end was cut by 4 bases, the J end by 7 bases, with 20 bases between. This clone was detected once. Measured with immunoSEQ multiplex PCR; TCRdb has only the in-frame clones, and not every one. The sample carries fewer than 250,000 clones, 83% recorded once. Participants came from fewer than 25 US areas, aged about 18 to 100 years. This chain links TRBV5-6 with TRBJ2-5, with D uncertain. The TCR comes from a woman in her 40s who had been exposed to COVID-19. Sequencing input: PBMCs or T cells enriched from blood (not recorded which). In nucleotides, the CDR3 is TGTGCCAGCAGCCGAGTTGAGGTACCGAGAGGGACCCAGTACTTC. Protein: CASSRVEVPRGTQYF.